This T cell receptor beta chain was sequenced in a study of T-cell reconstitution after alpha-beta-depleted transplantation in children. At least ten counts were recorded for this clonotype. A library of TCRbeta sequences, prepared with unique molecular identifiers, was generated. MiXCR was run by TCRdb on the PCR reads, yielding one entry per CDR3 protein. The data hold a few hundred thousand distinct CDR3 sequences, with around 8.9% observed a single time. The CDR3 consists of 12 residues. Germline assignment: CDR1 SNHLY and CDR2 FYNNEI. V lost 10 bases and J 1 base, leaving 10 bases between the germline ends.

The chain couples TRBV2 to TRBJ1-1, with D hard to call. This clonotype originated in a human donor who donated a stem cell graft to a child with SCID. Sequencing was performed on PBMCs from the stem cell graft donor, taken from the stem cell graft. CDR3 nucleotide sequence: TGTGCCACCTCCGAGGGGAACACTGAAGCTTTCTTT. Translating gives CATSEGNTEAFF. The variable domain in full, completed from reference TRBV2 and TRBJ1-1, reads EPEVTQTPSHQVTQMGQEVILRCVPISNHLYFYWYRQILGQKVEFLVSFYNNEISEKSEIFDDQFSVERPDGSNFTLKIRSTKLEDSAMYFCATSEGNTEAFFGQGTRLTVV.